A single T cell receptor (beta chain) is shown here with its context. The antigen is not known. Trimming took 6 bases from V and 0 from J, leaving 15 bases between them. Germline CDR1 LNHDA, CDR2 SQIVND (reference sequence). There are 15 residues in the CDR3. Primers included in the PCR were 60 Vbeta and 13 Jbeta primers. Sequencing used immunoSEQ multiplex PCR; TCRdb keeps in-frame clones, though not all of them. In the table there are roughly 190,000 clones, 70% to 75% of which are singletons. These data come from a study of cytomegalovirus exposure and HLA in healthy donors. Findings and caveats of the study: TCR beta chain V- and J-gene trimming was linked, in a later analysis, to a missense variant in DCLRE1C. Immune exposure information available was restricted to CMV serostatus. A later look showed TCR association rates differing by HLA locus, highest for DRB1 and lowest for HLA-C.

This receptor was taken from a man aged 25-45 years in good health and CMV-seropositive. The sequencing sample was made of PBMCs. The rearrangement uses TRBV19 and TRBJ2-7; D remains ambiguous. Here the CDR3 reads CASRPEFSSSYEQYF. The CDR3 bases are TGTGCCAGTAGACCTGAATTCTCGAGCTCCTACGAGCAGTACTTC. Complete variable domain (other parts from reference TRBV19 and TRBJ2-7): DGGITQSPKYLFRKEGQNVTLSCEQNLNHDAMYWYRQDPGQGLRLIYYSQIVNDFQKGDIAEGYSVSREKKESFPLTVTSAQKNPTAFYLCASRPEFSSSYEQYFGPGTRLTVT.